A single sample is the source of the 7 T cell receptor beta chains below, sequenced in a study of blood T cell repertoires in COVID-19 (TCRdb year 2020). Libraries were made using the immunoSEQ multiplex PCR assay. Not all clones reach the TCRdb copy of this immuneACCESS table, which keeps in-frame sequences only. Checked studies attribute under half of the gap to unresolved V genes and leave the rest unexplained. Present in this sample are 95,000 to 150,000 clones, roughly 89% of which were seen just once. Together, the top ten hold 3.8% of the sample. The sample comprised peripheral blood. The receptor source for this set is a woman aged 55-69 years with COVID-19, enrolled during active disease.

The chain couples TRBV3-1 (or the pseudogene TRBV3-2) to TRBJ2-7; 8 bases line up with TRBD1. J lost 2 bases, V lost 5 bases, and 2 bases had no gene match. CDR1 is LGHDT, CDR2 YNNKEL, per germline (reference sequence). This CDR3 is built from 13 residues. CDR3 in DNA: TGTGCCAGCAGCACAGGGGGGACCTACGAGCAGTACTTC. Translation gives CASSTGGTYEQYF.

The chain carries TRBV3-1 (or the pseudogene TRBV3-2) and TRBJ1-1; D is unresolved. CDR3 length: 14 residues. Germline V gives CDR1 LGHDT, CDR2 YNNKEL (reference sequence). The ends were cut back, 5 bases at V and 1 base at J, with 11 bases in the middle. This chain's CDR3 is CASSSHEGNTEAFF. DNA of the CDR3: TGTGCCAGCAGCAGTCATGAGGGGAACACTGAAGCTTTCTTT.

This sequence joins TRBV5-1 and TRBJ1-6; 8 bases are a match to TRBD1. Germline CDR1 and CDR2: SGHRS and YFSETQ. V dropped 4 bases and J dropped 7; count of bases not matched to a gene: 4. The CDR3 loop spans 14 amino acids. The CDR3 DNA sequence: TGCGCCAGCAGCCCCGGACAGGGAAATTCACCCCTCCACTTT. This encodes CASSPGQGNSPLHF.

The chain employs TRBV7-2 and TRBJ2-7; TRBD2 matches at 9 bases. The CDR3 has 17 residues. Germline loops: CDR1 SGHTA, CDR2 FQGNSA. Trimming cost V 2 bases and J 3 bases; bases outside gene matches: 11. The CDR3 loop reads CASSLRGVAGAIYEQYF. CDR3 bases: TGTGCCAGCAGCTTACGCGGGGTAGCGGGGGCCATCTACGAGCAGTACTTC.

This chain joins TRBV10-3 and TRBJ2-5; no definite D call. The CDR3 has 13 amino acids. Germline lookup yields CDR1 ENHRY and CDR2 SYGVKD. V was cut by 3 bases and J by 3 bases, with 8 bases left in between. The CDR3 is CAISDGGEETQYF. The CDR3 DNA reads as TGTGCCATCAGTGACGGTGGTGAAGAGACCCAGTACTTC.

Comment on this clone: Other nucleotide sequences in the sample specify the same CDR3. This sequence joins TRBV19 and TRBJ2-2; D gene ambiguous. Deletions cut 2 bases from V and 5 bases from J, with 9 bases between. CDR1 LNHDA and CDR2 SQIVND come from the germline V gene (reference sequence). The CDR3 runs 14 residues. The DNA of the CDR3 is TGTGCCAGTAGTATACCCGGGTCAACCGGGGAGCTGTTTTTT. Protein sequence: CASSIPGSTGELFF. The full variable domain, completed using reference TRBV19 and TRBJ2-2, is DGGITQSPKYLFRKEGQNVTLSCEQNLNHDAMYWYRQDPGQGLRLIYYSQIVNDFQKGDIAEGYSVSREKKESFPLTVTSAQKNPTAFYLCASSIPGSTGELFFGEGSRLTVL.

The chain's CDR3 is CASTRTGVEQFF. The CDR3 DNA sequence: TGTGCCAGCACCCGGACAGGGGTGGAGCAGTTCTTC. The J gene is TRBJ2-1, the V gene TRBV12-3 or TRBV12-4, with 9 bases that match TRBD1. V was pared by 7 bases and J by 10 bases, with 5 bases of the junction left unmatched. This CDR3 is 12 amino acids long.